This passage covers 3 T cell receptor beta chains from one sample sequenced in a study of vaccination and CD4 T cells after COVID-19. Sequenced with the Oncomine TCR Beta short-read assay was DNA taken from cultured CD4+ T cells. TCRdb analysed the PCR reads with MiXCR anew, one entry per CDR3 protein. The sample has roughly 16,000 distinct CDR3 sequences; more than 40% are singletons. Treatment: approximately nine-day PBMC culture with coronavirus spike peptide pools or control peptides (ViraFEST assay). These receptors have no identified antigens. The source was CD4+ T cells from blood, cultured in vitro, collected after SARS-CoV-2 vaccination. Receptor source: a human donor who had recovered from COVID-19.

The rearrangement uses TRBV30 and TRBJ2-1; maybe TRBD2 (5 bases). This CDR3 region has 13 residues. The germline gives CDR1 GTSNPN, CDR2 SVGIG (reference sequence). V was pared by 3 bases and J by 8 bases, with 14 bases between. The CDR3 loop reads CAWSAGLLHEQFF. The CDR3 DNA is TGTGCCTGGAGCGCCGGACTGCTCCATGAGCAGTTCTTC.

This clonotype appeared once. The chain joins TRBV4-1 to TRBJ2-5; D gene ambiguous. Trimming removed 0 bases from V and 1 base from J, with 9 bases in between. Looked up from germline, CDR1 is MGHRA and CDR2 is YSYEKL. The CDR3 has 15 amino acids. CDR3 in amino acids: CASSQEGQSQETQYF. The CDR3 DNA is TGCGCCAGCAGCCAAGAGGGCCAGTCCCAAGAGACCCAGTACTTC.

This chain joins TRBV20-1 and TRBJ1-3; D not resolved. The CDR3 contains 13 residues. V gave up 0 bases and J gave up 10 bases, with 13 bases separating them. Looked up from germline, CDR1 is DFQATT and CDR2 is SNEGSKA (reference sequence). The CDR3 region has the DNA TGCAGTGCTAGAGAGGAACCGAAGAGGACCATATATTTT. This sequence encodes CSAREEPKRTIYF.